The entry below gives a single TCR beta chain sequence along with its context. The source of the sample is a study of technical replicates of blood from several donors. Germline loops: CDR1 PRHDT, CDR2 FYEKMQ (reference sequence). Germline trimming cut 8 bases from V and 5 bases from J; bases unmatched to any gene: 4. The CDR3 is 14 residues long. The assay was immunoSEQ multiplex PCR, and TCRdb's table has in-frame clones only and misses some. The data show 55,000 to 85,000 clones, 95% to 98% seen once. Sequenced sample: T cells isolated from PBMCs. V and J are TRBV13 and TRBJ2-3; 13 bases are a match to TRBD2. The clonotype was recovered from a human donor in good health. The CDR3 nucleotides read TGTGCCAGCCTCCGACTAGCGGGAGGAGATACGCAGTATTTT. Its protein product is CASLRLAGGDTQYF.